Below, one T cell receptor beta chain is given with its context. Its matching antigen is unknown. These data belong to a study of cytomegalovirus exposure and HLA in healthy donors. Across the study: The same platform was used for the roughly 120 validation repertoires and the roughly 600 first-cohort repertoires, a later analysis reported. Points from the study as a whole: Researchers catalogued about 160 TCR beta chains as cytomegalovirus-associated. A few CMV-associated chains were confirmed in vitro to be specific for CMV antigens.

The repertoire was sequenced with immunoSEQ multiplex PCR; TCRdb's copy has only in-frame clones and lacks some. The sample consists of about 130,000 clones, about 96% of them appearing once. Germline CDR1 reads SGHNT; CDR2 reads YENEEA. The CDR3 runs to 17 residues. With 5 bases clipped from V and 6 bases from J, the junction kept 8 bases outside the gene matches. Sequencing was carried out using PBMCs. The rearrangement uses TRBV11-3 and TRBJ2-1; 15 bases match TRBD2. This sequence originates from a man aged 18 to 30 in good health and CMV-seronegative. In DNA, the CDR3 is TGTGCCAGCAGCAAACGGACTAGCGGGGGGGGAGGCAATGAGCAGTTCTTC. This encodes CASSKRTSGGGGNEQFF.